Below are 11 T cell receptor beta chains sequenced from a single sample in a study of early T cells in non-severe SARS-CoV-2 infection. Via MiXCR, TCRdb re-called the 5' RACE reads, giving one row per CDR3 protein. The sample records around 26,000 distinct CDR3 sequences, about 5.1% being singletons. Sequenced input: whole blood. The receptors originated from an adult who was a healthcare worker with PCR-confirmed SARS-CoV-2 infection or an uninfected control (not recorded which).

About this clonotype: The junction does not match germline at one end; this may be a read error. The CDR3 DNA sequence: TGTGCCAACAGTTTTACGATATCGAACACCGGGGAGCTGTTTTTT. The encoded protein is CANSFTISNTGELFF. The V and J genes are TRBV12-3 or TRBV12-4 and TRBJ2-2; D unresolved. This CDR3 comprises 15 residues.

The V call is TRBV29-1, the J call TRBJ2-7; 10 bases match TRBD2. V lost 4 bases, J lost 5 bases, and 5 bases stayed unmatched. The CDR3 extends over 13 amino acids. CDR1 and CDR2 from the germline V gene are SQVTM and ANQGSEA. CDR3 sequence reads: CSVVTSGDHEQYF. In DNA, the CDR3 is TGCAGCGTTGTAACTAGCGGGGACCACGAGCAGTACTTC.

The gene calls are TRBV10-2 and TRBJ1-2; TRBD1 matches at 8 bases. The CDR3 covers 13 residues. Losses at the gene ends were 4 bases for V and 7 bases for J; bases not matched to a gene: 5. In germline, CDR1 is WSHSY, CDR2 SAAADI. CDR3 sequence: CASSADRVAGYTF. The DNA for the CDR3 is TGCGCCAGCAGTGCGGACAGGGTGGCTGGCTACACCTTC.

This clonotype was found many times. V gene TRBV20-1 combines with J gene TRBJ2-6; D is unresolved. CDR1 and CDR2 (germline): DFQATT, SNEGSKA (reference sequence). Trimming cost V 3 bases and J 2 bases, with 5 bases left between them. This CDR3 region has 13 residues. CDR3 protein: CSARGAGANVLTF. In DNA, the CDR3 is TGCAGTGCTAGGGGTGCTGGGGCCAACGTCCTGACTTTC.

The rearrangement uses TRBV9 and TRBJ2-7, with D hard to call. V lost 3 bases and J 0 bases, leaving 7 bases between the germline ends. The CDR3 is 13 amino acids. Germline-derived CDR1 and CDR2 are SGDLS and YYNGEE. The CDR3 reads CASSATSSYEQYF. CDR3 nucleotide sequence: TGTGCCAGCAGCGCCACCAGCTCCTACGAGCAGTACTTC.

Ten or more counts support this clonotype. V is TRBV7-9 and J is TRBJ2-5; 7 bases align to TRBD2. Germline values: CDR1 SEHNR, CDR2 FQNEAQ (reference sequence). The CDR3 totals 17 residues. J gave up 5 bases and V 2 bases, and 14 bases lay outside the gene matches. The CDR3 bases are TGTGCCAGCAGCTTAAGAGTGGCTAGCGGTGAGGGGGAGACCCAGTACTTC. Amino acids: CASSLRVASGEGETQYF.

This clonotype was detected ten times or more. J is TRBJ1-5 and V is TRBV6-2 or TRBV6-3; D gene ambiguous. In germline, CDR1 is MNHEY, CDR2 SVGEGT. The CDR3 totals 14 residues. With 5 bases removed from V and 2 bases from J, the gap between germline ends came to 10 bases. Written as DNA, the CDR3 is TGTGCCAGCAGTAAGGCCCCGGGCAATCAGCCCCAGCATTTT. Its translation is CASSKAPGNQPQHF.

The genes are TRBV11-2 and TRBJ1-6; TRBD1 aligns across 11 bases. This CDR3 region has 17 residues. Germline lookup yields CDR1 SGHAT and CDR2 FQNNGV. V shed 1 base, J shed 7 bases, and the junction held 6 bases outside the gene matches. The CDR3 spells CASSLGTGGSGNSPLHF. In nucleotides, the CDR3 is TGTGCCAGCAGCTTAGGGACAGGGGGCTCCGGCAATTCACCCCTCCACTTT. Drawing the rest from reference TRBV11-2 and TRBJ1-6, the complete variable domain is EAGVAQSPRYKIIEKRQSVAFWCNPISGHATLYWYQQILGQGPKLLIQFQNNGVVDDSQLPKDRFSAERLKGVDSTLKIQPAKLEDSAVYLCASSLGTGGSGNSPLHFGNGTRLTVT.

The J gene is TRBJ2-2, the V gene TRBV5-5; D is perhaps TRBD2 (6 bases). V lost 4 bases, J lost 3 bases, and 16 bases lay in between. This CDR3 has 16 residues. Germline CDR1 SGHKS, CDR2 YYEKEE (reference sequence). This CDR3 reads CASSAEGGAYTGELFF. CDR3 coding DNA: TGTGCCAGCAGCGCCGAGGGCGGGGCCTACACCGGGGAGCTGTTTTTT. The whole variable domain, filled in from reference TRBV5-5 and TRBJ2-2, reads DAGVTQSPTHLIKTRGQQVTLRCSPISGHKSVSWYQQVLGQGPQFIFQYYEKEERGRGNFPDRFSARQFPNYSSELNVNALLLGDSALYLCASSAEGGAYTGELFFGEGSRLTVL.

The genes are TRBV5-4 and TRBJ2-5; perhaps TRBD2 as D (5 bases). V was clipped by 4 bases and J by 4 bases, with 14 bases between them. Germline V gene sequence: CDR1 SGHNT, CDR2 YYREEE (reference sequence). The CDR3 loop spans 14 amino acids. The CDR3 protein is CASSPTGVAETQYF. The CDR3 DNA reads TGTGCCAGCAGCCCCACCGGGGTTGCAGAGACCCAGTACTTC.

This clonotype was seen many times. V is TRBV4-3 and J is TRBJ2-3; D not resolved. CDR3 size: 16 residues. The germline V gene has CDR1 LGHNA and CDR2 YSLEER. V lost 0 bases to trimming and J lost 2 bases, with 12 bases between them. The CDR3 loop is CASSQDWEAATDTQYF. The CDR3 DNA sequence: TGCGCCAGCAGCCAAGATTGGGAAGCCGCCACAGATACGCAGTATTTT.